The rows below give T cell receptor beta chains drawn from one sample of a study of cytomegalovirus exposure and HLA in healthy donors. Sequencing used immunoSEQ multiplex PCR; TCRdb keeps in-frame clones, though not all of them. The data contain fewer than 200,000 clones, roughly four fifths of them seen just once; the ten biggest clones take up approximately 4.4%. The sample was PBMCs. All receptors come from a woman aged 18-29 years in good health and CMV-seropositive. The CDR3 runs from the conserved cysteine through the conserved F or W. The D gene is left open where the match is weak. A row's size may be missing; if present it is once, few, many or a size class.

v_gene: TRBV2
d_gene: NA
abundance: NA
j_gene: TRBJ2-7
len: 13
CDR3nt: TGTGCCAGCAGTGATAGTCGAGTCTACGAGCAGTACTTC
CDR3aa: CASSDSRVYEQYF

v_gene: TRBV7-3
d_gene: NA
abundance: NA
j_gene: TRBJ2-5
len: 13
CDR3nt: TGTGCCAGCAGCCGAGGGGCGGGGGAGACCCAGTACTTC
CDR3aa: CASSRGAGETQYF

v_gene: TRBV2
d_gene: TRBD1
abundance: NA
j_gene: TRBJ2-5
len: 14
CDR3nt: TGTGCCAGCAGTGTTTACAGGGGGCGAGAGACCCAGTACTTC
CDR3aa: CASSVYRGRETQYF

v_gene: TRBV6-1
d_gene: TRBD1
abundance: few
j_gene: TRBJ2-5
len: 14
CDR3nt: TGTGCCAGCAGTGCAGACAGGGTTGGAGAGACCCAGTACTTC
CDR3aa: CASSADRVGETQYF

v_gene: TRBV7-2
d_gene: NA
abundance: NA
j_gene: TRBJ2-7
len: 13
CDR3nt: TGTGCCAGCAGCCTAGCAGAGGGTAACGAGCAGTACTTC
CDR3aa: CASSLAEGNEQYF

v_gene: TRBV5-1
d_gene: TRBD1
abundance: few
j_gene: TRBJ2-2
len: 14
CDR3nt: TGCGCCAGCAAGGGGACAGGGGTTTCCGGGGAGCTGTTTTTT
CDR3aa: CASKGTGVSGELFF

v_gene: TRBV5-1
d_gene: NA
abundance: NA
j_gene: TRBJ2-2
len: 15
CDR3nt: TGCGCCAGCAACCTTCTTAGCACGAACACCGGGGAGCTGTTTTTT
CDR3aa: CASNLLSTNTGELFF

v_gene: TRBV4-1
d_gene: TRBD2
abundance: NA
j_gene: TRBJ2-2
len: 16
CDR3nt: TGCGCCAGCAGCCCCCGGACTAGCGGGGGGGCCCCAGAGCTGTTTTTT
CDR3aa: CASSPRTSGGAPELFF

v_gene: TRBV5-6
d_gene: TRBD2
abundance: NA
j_gene: TRBJ2-5
len: 15
CDR3nt: TGTGCCAGCAGCGTAGCGGGGGGGCTACAAGAGACCCAGTACTTC
CDR3aa: CASSVAGGLQETQYF

v_gene: TRBV27
d_gene: TRBD1
abundance: few
j_gene: TRBJ1-2
len: 16
CDR3nt: TGTGCCAGCAGTTCTACACGGACAGGTACTCACTATGGCTACACCTTC
CDR3aa: CASSSTRTGTHYGYTF

v_gene: TRBV7-7
d_gene: NA
abundance: NA
j_gene: TRBJ1-6
len: 15
CDR3nt: TGTGCTAGCGACGGGGGTATTCGTTATAATTCACCCCTCCACTTT
CDR3aa: CASDGGIRYNSPLHF

v_gene: TRBV4-3
d_gene: NA
abundance: NA
j_gene: TRBJ2-3
len: 16
CDR3nt: TGCGCCAGCAGCCAAGTTTCGGGGGTGGGGCCAGATACGCAGTATTTT
CDR3aa: CASSQVSGVGPDTQYF

v_gene: TRBV7-9
d_gene: NA
abundance: NA
j_gene: TRBJ2-7
len: 14
CDR3nt: TGTGCCAGCAGCTTAGGGGGACAAGTCTACGAGCAGTACTTC
CDR3aa: CASSLGGQVYEQYF

v_gene: TRBV29-1
d_gene: NA
abundance: NA
j_gene: TRBJ1-1
len: 15
CDR3nt: TGCAGCGTGGGGGGTCGCGGAGGAAGGAACACTGAAGCTTTCTTT
CDR3aa: CSVGGRGGRNTEAFF

v_gene: TRBV7-9
d_gene: NA
abundance: NA
j_gene: TRBJ2-7
len: 14
CDR3nt: TGTGCCAGCAGCTTAGTGGTAATCGGGTCGGAGCAGTACTTC
CDR3aa: CASSLVVIGSEQYF

v_gene: TRBV14
d_gene: NA
abundance: NA
j_gene: TRBJ2-7
len: 13
CDR3nt: TGTGCCCGGGGGACGGACCCAGGCTACGAGCAGTACTTC
CDR3aa: CARGTDPGYEQYF

v_gene: TRBV6-6
d_gene: NA
abundance: NA
j_gene: TRBJ2-1
len: 13
CDR3nt: TGTGCCAGCAGGTCACAGGATTTGGATGAGCAGTTCTTC
CDR3aa: CASRSQDLDEQFF

v_gene: TRBV5-4
d_gene: TRBD1
abundance: NA
j_gene: TRBJ2-2
len: 16
CDR3nt: TGTGCCAGCAGTTCCGGGACAGGTCGGAACACCGGGGAGCTGTTTTTT
CDR3aa: CASSSGTGRNTGELFF

v_gene: TRBV5-1
d_gene: TRBD2
abundance: NA
j_gene: TRBJ2-7
len: 17
CDR3nt: TGCGCCAGCAGCTTGGGTGTTAGCGGGGGGCAAACCTACGAGCAGTACTTC
CDR3aa: CASSLGVSGGQTYEQYF

v_gene: TRBV4-3
d_gene: NA
abundance: NA
j_gene: TRBJ2-4
len: 14
CDR3nt: TGCGCCAGCAGCCAAGATGGCTACGCAAACAGTCAGTACTTC
CDR3aa: CASSQDGYANSQYF

v_gene: TRBV4-1
d_gene: NA
abundance: NA
j_gene: TRBJ1-1
len: 14
CDR3nt: TGCGCCAGCAGCCCGATGGGGGGGTTGGCTGAAGCTTTCTTT
CDR3aa: CASSPMGGLAEAFF

v_gene: TRBV25-1
d_gene: NA
abundance: NA
j_gene: TRBJ1-1
len: 13
CDR3nt: TGTGCCTCCCTGGACAGACTAAACACTGAAGCTTTCTTT
CDR3aa: CASLDRLNTEAFF

v_gene: TRBV6-5
d_gene: NA
abundance: NA
j_gene: TRBJ1-6
len: 14
CDR3nt: TGTGCCAGCAGGGCCGGGGTACCTAATTCACCCCTCCACTTT
CDR3aa: CASRAGVPNSPLHF

v_gene: TRBV5-5
d_gene: NA
abundance: NA
j_gene: TRBJ2-5
len: 18
CDR3nt: TGTGCCAGCAGCTCTCGTTCGCTCTCAACCCTAGAATTCGGGACCCAGTACTTC
CDR3aa: CASSSRSLSTLEFGTQYF

v_gene: TRBV21-1
d_gene: NA
abundance: NA
j_gene: TRBJ1-3
len: 19
CDR3nt: TGTGCCAGCAGGACAACCCGGTGGTGCGGGGACAGCTATGGAAACACCATATATTTT
CDR3aa: CASRTTRWCGDSYGNTIYF

v_gene: TRBV10-1
d_gene: TRBD2
abundance: NA
j_gene: TRBJ2-2
len: 15
CDR3nt: TGCGCCAGCAGCCTTAGCGGGGGGGACACCGGGGAGCTGTTTTTT
CDR3aa: CASSLSGGDTGELFF

v_gene: TRBV25-1
d_gene: NA
abundance: NA
j_gene: TRBJ1-2
len: 14
CDR3nt: TGTGCCAGCAGTGAAATGGGACACGACTATGGCTACACCTTC
CDR3aa: CASSEMGHDYGYTF

v_gene: TRBV11-2
d_gene: NA
abundance: NA
j_gene: TRBJ1-4
len: 15
CDR3nt: TGTGCCAGCAGCTTATACGCGGACATACGTGAAAAACTGTTTTTT
CDR3aa: CASSLYADIREKLFF

v_gene: TRBV30
d_gene: NA
abundance: NA
j_gene: TRBJ2-5
len: 10
CDR3nt: TGTGCCTGGAGCCGGGAGACCCAGTACTTC
CDR3aa: CAWSRETQYF

v_gene: TRBV7-9
d_gene: NA
abundance: once
j_gene: TRBJ1-5
len: 13
CDR3nt: TGTGCCAGCAGCCCCCAGGGGAATCAGCCCCAGCATTTT
CDR3aa: CASSPQGNQPQHF

v_gene: TRBV6-1
d_gene: NA
abundance: NA
j_gene: TRBJ2-2
len: 18
CDR3nt: TGTGCCAGCAGTGAAGCGAGAATCAGGGGCGGGAACACCGGGGAGCTGTTTTTT
CDR3aa: CASSEARIRGGNTGELFF

v_gene: TRBV2
d_gene: TRBD1
abundance: NA
j_gene: TRBJ2-5
len: 15
CDR3nt: TGTGCCAGCAGTGAAATAGGGACAGGGGGAGAGACCCAGTACTTC
CDR3aa: CASSEIGTGGETQYF

v_gene: TRBV4-2
d_gene: NA
abundance: NA
j_gene: TRBJ2-5
len: 15
CDR3nt: TGTGCCAGCAGCCAACTTAGAGGTCAGCGAGAGACCCAGTACTTC
CDR3aa: CASSQLRGQRETQYF

v_gene: TRBV19
d_gene: NA
abundance: NA
j_gene: TRBJ2-1
len: 14
CDR3nt: TGTGCCAGTAGTATTTACTCAAGGCAGGATGAGCAGTTCTTC
CDR3aa: CASSIYSRQDEQFF

v_gene: TRBV7-3
d_gene: NA
abundance: NA
j_gene: TRBJ2-1
len: 14
CDR3nt: TGTGCCAGCAGCTTAACCCCTTCGTCTGATGAGCAGTTCTTC
CDR3aa: CASSLTPSSDEQFF

v_gene: TRBV28
d_gene: NA
abundance: NA
j_gene: TRBJ1-2
len: 12
CDR3nt: TGTGCCAGCAGTTACATCCCAAATGGCTACACCTTC
CDR3aa: CASSYIPNGYTF

v_gene: TRBV2
d_gene: TRBD1
abundance: NA
j_gene: TRBJ1-5
len: 14
CDR3nt: TGTGCCAGCAGGGAGACAGGGGCGAATAGGCCCCAGCATTTT
CDR3aa: CASRETGANRPQHF

v_gene: TRBV7-9
d_gene: NA
abundance: NA
j_gene: TRBJ2-7
len: 13
CDR3nt: TGTGCCAGCAGTCCGGCAGGGGGGAGGGAGCAGTACTTC
CDR3aa: CASSPAGGREQYF

v_gene: TRBV19
d_gene: TRBD1
abundance: NA
j_gene: TRBJ1-5
len: 14
CDR3nt: TGTGCCAGTAAGACCGGGACAGGGTTCCAGCCCCAGCATTTT
CDR3aa: CASKTGTGFQPQHF